These T cell receptor beta chains were read from a single sample in a study of blood T cell repertoires in COVID-19. Repertoires were generated with immunoSEQ multiplex PCR, while TCRdb's copy carries only in-frame clones and drops some. The top ten clones hold approximately 4.3% of a sample with roughly 260,000 clones, about 88% of them seen once. The sample consisted of peripheral blood. These receptor sequences come from a man aged 55 to 70 who had recovered from COVID-19. Both conserved end residues are part of each CDR3.

j_call,v_call,cdr3_aa
TRBJ2-1,TRBV6-5,CASSTSGGAYNEQFF
TRBJ1-4,TRBV19,CASSISGVDEKLFF
TRBJ2-3,TRBV13,CASSSGVGTDTQYF
TRBJ2-7,TRBV21-1,CASSEWDRAHPYEQYF
TRBJ1-4,TRBV6-2/TRBV6-3,CASSYSGTKVSSTNEKLFF
TRBJ1-5,TRBV7-2,CASSRGNNQPQHF
TRBJ1-2,TRBV30,CAWIKDRVYGYTF
TRBJ1-1,TRBV6-1,CASSDLGTVGRAFF
TRBJ2-1,TRBV5-1,CASSPPGSSYNEQFF
TRBJ2-7,TRBV30,CAWRTGGTYEQYF
TRBJ1-2,TRBV5-6,CASLQGRGSDGYTF
TRBJ2-7,TRBV30,CAWSGPPEGSYEQYF
TRBJ2-6,TRBV19,CASSRGTGLTGANVLTF
TRBJ1-4,TRBV30,CAWSVRRANEKLFF
TRBJ1-2,TRBV3-1/TRBV3-2,CASSQDPGLYGYTF
TRBJ2-1,TRBV7-9,CASSLGAISYNEQFF
TRBJ1-1,TRBV2,CASSEGTSSGGPHTEAFF
TRBJ1-2,TRBV5-1,CASSLGGAYGYTF
TRBJ2-5,TRBV5-1,CASSLDTTQETQYF
TRBJ1-6,TRBV13,CASSLGRGPLHF
TRBJ2-2,TRBV18,CASSPQGADTGELFF
TRBJ1-1,TRBV27,CASSLYGTANTEAFF
TRBJ2-7,TRBV19,CASRDRGSSYEQYF
TRBJ1-4,TRBV5-1,CASSFEFHEKLFF
TRBJ1-4,TRBV7-9,CASSLVPQREKLFF
TRBJ2-1,TRBV13,CASRTSGVYEQFF
TRBJ2-5,TRBV6-6,CASSRQVMLETQYF
TRBJ2-4,TRBV5-5,CASSSDQTEIAKNIQYF
TRBJ2-2,TRBV5-4,CASSLGGNTGELFF
TRBJ1-2,TRBV18,CASSPPGYGYTF
TRBJ1-1,TRBV7-2,CASSRAGNTEAFF
TRBJ2-7,TRBV7-6,CASSVVGGGPGEQYF
TRBJ1-2,TRBV10-1,CASSESGSGYTF
TRBJ1-3,TRBV15,CATSRDQGAASGIYF
TRBJ1-1,TRBV11-2,CAGARQGTTEAFF
TRBJ2-1,TRBV29-1,CSVGLAYYNEQFF
TRBJ2-3,TRBV7-3,CASSRGGTGILTDTQYF
TRBJ2-2,TRBV5-4,CASSLPGRGGELFF
TRBJ1-2,TRBV9,CASSVRQGYGYTF
TRBJ1-6,TRBV2,CASTRDIQASPLHF
TRBJ2-7,TRBV4-1,CASSYGSGIRTYEQYF
TRBJ2-1,TRBV11-3,CASSKTGTGNNEQFF
TRBJ2-7,TRBV7-9,CASSPQGHEQYF
TRBJ2-2,TRBV5-4,CASRETSGGVRPGELFF